What follows describes a single T cell receptor (beta chain). As yet, its antigen is unknown. The CDR3 extends over 16 amino acids. Germline V gene sequence: CDR1 LGHNA, CDR2 YNFKEQ. V was trimmed by 0 bases and J by 2 bases, leaving 14 bases between them. CD4+ cells of the naive, central memory, regulatory and stem cell-like memory types were sorted via CD45RO/CCR7/CD25/CD127/CD95/CD27. This sample was taken from a study of beta chain features in type 1 diabetes. Study information: Patients shared similar age, gender and cell yields with healthy donors.

Reverse transcribing all isolated RNA meant expressed TCRB transcripts were sequenced. Data came from immunoSEQ multiplex PCR; TCRdb stores just in-frame clones and leaves some out. The table has about 640,000 clones, around 11% seen once; the top ten hold approximately 0.11%. Broader study findings: In type 1 diabetes patients, VDJ junctions had fewer insertions; deletions at these junctions were more frequent. All four CD4+ subsets from Type 1 diabetes patients carried moderately but significantly shorter TCRB CDR3s.

The sample consisted of naive CD4+ T cells from blood. The J gene is TRBJ2-7, the V gene TRBV4-2; TRBD1 might be the D (6 bases). This TCR was sampled from a young man with type 1 diabetes. The CDR3 DNA sequence: TGTGCCAGCAGCCAAGAAATCGGCAGGGGCACCTACGAGCAGTACTTC. Protein product: CASSQEIGRGTYEQYF.